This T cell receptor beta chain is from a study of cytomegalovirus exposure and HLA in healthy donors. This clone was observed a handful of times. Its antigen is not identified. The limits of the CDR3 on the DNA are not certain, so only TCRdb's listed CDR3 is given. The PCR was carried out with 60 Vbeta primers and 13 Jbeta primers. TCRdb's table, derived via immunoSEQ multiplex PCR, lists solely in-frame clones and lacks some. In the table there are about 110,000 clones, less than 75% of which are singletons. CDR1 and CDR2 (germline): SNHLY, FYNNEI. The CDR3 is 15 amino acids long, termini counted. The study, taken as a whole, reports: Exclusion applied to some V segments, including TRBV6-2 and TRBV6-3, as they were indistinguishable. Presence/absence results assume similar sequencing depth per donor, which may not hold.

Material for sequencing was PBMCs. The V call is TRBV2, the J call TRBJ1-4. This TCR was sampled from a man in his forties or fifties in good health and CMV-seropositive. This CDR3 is CASILGGRGNEKLFF.